These 27 T cell receptor beta chains were all obtained from the same sample, sequenced in a study of blood T cell repertoires in COVID-19. This table comes from immunoSEQ multiplex PCR, and its TCRdb copy is limited to in-frame clones, with some not included. The repertoire holds fewer than 100,000 clones, with around 86% as singletons. Input material: peripheral blood. All receptors come from a human donor in a cohort sampled during active COVID-19.

There are a few counts of this clone. The V and J genes are TRBV6-4 and TRBJ1-1, with a tentative D call TRBD1 (5 bases). The CDR3 is 14 residues long. With 3 bases removed from V and 5 bases from J, the gap between germline ends came to 13 bases. CDR1 and CDR2 (germline): MRHNA, SNTAGT. CDR3 loop: CASSEQGEETEAFF. Written as DNA, the CDR3 is TGTGCCAGCAGTGAGCAGGGCGAGGAAACTGAAGCTTTCTTT.

This clone was found a few times. The CDR3 loop is CASSPNNEQFF. The DNA of the CDR3 is TGTGCCAGCAGTCCCAACAATGAGCAGTTCTTC. V is TRBV6-5 and J is TRBJ2-1; D is unclear. V was trimmed by 5 bases and J by 5 bases, leaving 4 bases between them. Germline loops: CDR1 MNHEY, CDR2 SVGAGI. This CDR3 is 11 amino acids long.

Written as DNA, the CDR3 is TGTGCCAGCAGCATTATATACAATGAGCAGTTCTTC. This translates into CASSIIYNEQFF. V is TRBV9 and J is TRBJ2-1, with D unresolved. Germline V gene data show CDR1 as SGDLS and CDR2 as YYNGEE. The CDR3 loop spans 12 amino acids. V lost 4 bases and J lost 4, with 6 bases in between.

The genes are TRBV29-1 and TRBJ1-3, with D unclear. V shed 4 bases and J shed 2 bases, with 15 bases lying between them. Germline V gene sequence: CDR1 SQVTM, CDR2 ANQGSEA. This CDR3 is built from 15 residues. The CDR3 loop reads CSVAKGESPGNTIYF. The CDR3 DNA sequence: TGCAGCGTTGCTAAGGGAGAATCGCCTGGAAACACCATATATTTT. Together with reference TRBV29-1 and TRBJ1-3, the CDR3 gives the full variable domain: SAVISQKPSRDICQRGTSLTIQCQVDSQVTMMFWYRQQPGQSLTLIATANQGSEATYESGFVIDKFPISRPNLTFSTLTVSNMSPEDSSIYLCSVAKGESPGNTIYFGEGSWLTVV.

This chain uses TRBV9 with TRBJ1-6; TRBD1 aligns across 10 bases. Germline assignment: CDR1 SGDLS and CDR2 YYNGEE. The CDR3 runs to 15 residues. With 4 bases clipped from V and 10 bases from J, the junction kept 8 bases outside the gene matches. The CDR3 DNA sequence: TGTGCCAGCAGCCCAGGGACAGGGGTGGGGTCACCCCTCCACTTT. Residues: CASSPGTGVGSPLHF.

The chain links TRBV18 to TRBJ1-1; the match to TRBD1 covers 7 bases. The V gene end was trimmed by 6 bases and the J gene end by 5 bases; junction bases not matched to a gene: 3. Germline lookup yields CDR1 KGHSH and CDR2 LQKENI. CDR3 length equals 12 residues. CDR3 sequence reads: CASSQGGTEAFF. CDR3 in DNA: TGTGCCAGCTCTCAGGGGGGAACTGAAGCTTTCTTT.

This chain links TRBV30 with TRBJ1-6, with 7 bases identical to TRBD1. The junction had 8 bases not matched to a gene; V was cut back by 3 bases and J by 9 bases. The CDR3 spans 14 residues. CDR1 is GTSNPN, CDR2 SVGIG, per germline (reference sequence). CDR3: CAWRRQGFISPLHF. The CDR3 region has the DNA TGTGCCTGGAGGAGACAGGGTTTTATTTCACCCCTCCACTTT.

This clone was detected only a few times. V usage is TRBV5-4 and J usage is TRBJ1-2; D might be TRBD1 (6 bases). CDR1 SGHNT and CDR2 YYREEE come from the germline V gene (reference sequence). V shed 0 bases and J shed 6 bases, with 12 bases lying between them. The CDR3 contains 14 residues. CDR3 loop: CASSLVRGANGYTF. In DNA, the CDR3 is TGTGCCAGCAGCTTGGTGCGGGGGGCGAATGGCTACACCTTC. Supplemented by reference TRBV5-4 and TRBJ1-2, the full variable domain reads ETGVTQSPTHLIKTRGQQVTLRCSSQSGHNTVSWYQQALGQGPQFIFQYYREEENGRGNFPPRFSGLQFPNYSSELNVNALELDDSALYLCASSLVRGANGYTFGSGTRLTVV.

Written as DNA, the CDR3 is TGTGCCAGCAGCCAGCTACAGGGCGGGGAGACCCAGTACTTC. This codes for CASSQLQGGETQYF. V gene TRBV16 combines with J gene TRBJ2-5; D is possibly TRBD1 (6 bases). The V end lost 3 bases, the J end lost 5 bases, and 13 bases lay between the germline ends. CDR1 is KGHSY and CDR2 is FQNENV in the germline V gene. The CDR3 length is 14 residues.

The chain links TRBV29-1 to TRBJ2-2; D remains ambiguous. CDR1 SQVTM and CDR2 ANQGSEA come from the germline V gene. Trimming left V 4 bases short and J 1 base short, with 13 bases between. The CDR3 is made up of 15 amino acids. For the CDR3, the DNA is TGCAGCGTTGGTCCGCTTTCAGGGAACACCGGGGAGCTGTTTTTT. Protein sequence: CSVGPLSGNTGELFF.

The chain joins TRBV11-2 to TRBJ1-3; 7 bases fit TRBD1. CDR1 is SGHAT, CDR2 FQNNGV, per germline. V lost 3 bases and J lost 4; bases outside the gene matches: 6. The CDR3 consists of 15 residues. This CDR3 reads CASSLGQTWGNTIYF. Written as DNA, the CDR3 is TGTGCCAGCAGCTTGGGACAGACGTGGGGAAACACCATATATTTT. The variable domain in full, completed from reference TRBV11-2 and TRBJ1-3, reads EAGVAQSPRYKIIEKRQSVAFWCNPISGHATLYWYQQILGQGPKLLIQFQNNGVVDDSQLPKDRFSAERLKGVDSTLKIQPAKLEDSAVYLCASSLGQTWGNTIYFGEGSWLTVV.

On this clone: Other DNA sequences in the sample encode the same CDR3. The CDR3 sequence is CASSRTGNTEAFF. The CDR3, as DNA: TGTGCCAGCAGTCGAACAGGGAACACTGAAGCTTTCTTT. The V call is TRBV6-4, the J call TRBJ1-1, with D possibly matching TRBD1 (5 bases). V was pared by 5 bases and J by 1 base, with 8 bases between. The germline gives CDR1 MRHNA, CDR2 SNTAGT. The CDR3 is 13 amino acids.

This clone was detected a few times. J is TRBJ1-5 and V is TRBV29-1, with 7 bases that match TRBD1. The CDR3 loop spans 13 amino acids. The J segment lost 7 bases and the V segment lost 7 bases, leaving 10 bases of the junction unmatched. Germline loops: CDR1 SQVTM, CDR2 ANQGSEA. CDR3 in amino acids: CSGSQGVGQPQHF. CDR3 nucleotide sequence: TGCAGCGGCAGTCAGGGGGTTGGCCAGCCCCAGCATTTT. Combining the CDR3 with reference TRBV29-1 and TRBJ1-5 gives the whole variable domain SAVISQKPSRDICQRGTSLTIQCQVDSQVTMMFWYRQQPGQSLTLIATANQGSEATYESGFVIDKFPISRPNLTFSTLTVSNMSPEDSSIYLCSGSQGVGQPQHFGDGTRLSIL.

This clone was recorded a few times. V is TRBV5-5 and J is TRBJ1-1; tentatively, D is TRBD1 (6 bases). The germline gives CDR1 SGHKS, CDR2 YYEKEE (reference sequence). The V and J ends lost 0 bases and 1 base respectively, with 10 bases between them. This CDR3 has 15 amino acids. CDR3 loop: CASSLGRGANTEAFF. The DNA of the CDR3 is TGTGCCAGCAGCTTGGGACGGGGGGCGAACACTGAAGCTTTCTTT.

The chain joins TRBV11-2 to TRBJ2-3; 9 positions match TRBD1. The CDR3 sequence is 15 residues long. Germline values: CDR1 SGHAT, CDR2 FQNNGV. V dropped 1 base and J dropped 3; count of bases not matched to a gene: 2. CDR3 sequence (DNA): TGTGCCAGCAGCTTAGGGACAGGGGAGACAGATACGCAGTATTTT. It yields the protein CASSLGTGETDTQYF.

This chain connects TRBV2 to TRBJ1-5, with 8 bases that match TRBD1. This CDR3 contains 15 residues. The trim removed 7 bases at V and 7 bases at J, leaving 12 bases unmatched. Germline V gene sequence: CDR1 SNHLY, CDR2 FYNNEI. CDR3 bases: TGTGCCAGCAAGAGTGCAGGGGGCTTCCAGCAGCCCCAGCATTTT. Its translation: CASKSAGGFQQPQHF.

The rearrangement uses TRBV7-3 and TRBJ2-6; D call uncertain. Trimming removed 1 base at V and 0 bases at J, with 7 bases between. CDR3 length: 16 amino acids. Germline CDR1 reads SGHTA; CDR2 reads FQGTGA. The CDR3 nucleotides read TGTGCCAGCAGCTTAATGCGGCTCTCTGGGGCCAACGTCCTGACTTTC. Its translation is CASSLMRLSGANVLTF. The full variable domain, its missing parts supplied by reference TRBV7-3 and TRBJ2-6, is GAGVSQTPSNKVTEKGKYVELRCDPISGHTALYWYRQSLGQGPEFLIYFQGTGAADDSGLPNDRFFAVRPEGSVSTLKIQRTERGDSAVYLCASSLMRLSGANVLTFGAGSRLTVL.

This chain connects TRBV5-6 to TRBJ1-1; no definite D call. The germline V gene has CDR1 SGHDT and CDR2 YYEEEE. The CDR3 is 13 residues long. The V end lost 4 bases, the J end lost 2 bases, and 9 bases lay between the germline ends. CDR3 amino acids: CASSLFSNTEAFF. The CDR3 DNA reads TGTGCCAGCAGCCTCTTCTCTAACACTGAAGCTTTCTTT.

The V call is TRBV18, the J call TRBJ1-5, with 9 bases that match TRBD1. V lost 5 bases to trimming and J lost 4 bases; unmatched junction nucleotides: 6. From germline, CDR1 is KGHSH and CDR2 LQKENI. The CDR3 consists of 15 residues. The CDR3 nucleotides are TGTGCCAGCTCAGGATTGGGACAGGGAAATCAGCCCCAGCATTTT. Protein: CASSGLGQGNQPQHF.

The V call is TRBV7-2, the J call TRBJ1-3; D call uncertain. Germline V gene data show CDR1 as SGHTA and CDR2 as FQGNSA. The V and J ends lost 0 bases and 4 bases respectively, with 13 bases between them. CDR3 size: 16 residues. The CDR3 DNA sequence: TGTGCCAGCAGCTTAGCGCGGGGTTACGGAGGAAACACCATATATTTT. Residues: CASSLARGYGGNTIYF. The full variable domain, with the rest looked up from reference TRBV7-2 and TRBJ1-3, is GAGVSQSPSNKVTEKGKDVELRCDPISGHTALYWYRQSLGQGLEFLIYFQGNSAPDKSGLPSDRFSAERTGGSVSTLTIQRTQQEDSAVYLCASSLARGYGGNTIYFGEGSWLTVV.

The gene calls are TRBV6-5 and TRBJ2-7, with TRBD1 matching 7 bases. CDR1 and CDR2 from the germline V gene are MNHEY and SVGAGI. There are 15 residues in the CDR3. V shed 0 bases, J shed 0 bases, and the junction held 2 bases outside the gene matches. In nucleotides, the CDR3 is TGTGCCAGCAGTTACTCGGGGGACAGCTCCTACGAGCAGTACTTC. Protein product: CASSYSGDSSYEQYF.

The V gene is TRBV7-2, the J gene TRBJ2-5; 7 bases align to TRBD2. Germline trimming cut 3 bases from V and 5 bases from J; bases unmatched to any gene: 3. CDR1 and CDR2 from the germline V gene are SGHTA and FQGNSA. The CDR3 is 13 amino acids. The CDR3: CASSLGLSETQYF. CDR3 nucleotides: TGTGCCAGCAGCTTGGGACTATCGGAGACCCAGTACTTC.

V gene TRBV24-1 combines with J gene TRBJ2-7, with D perhaps TRBD2 (6 bases). The germline CDR1 and CDR2 sequences are KGHDR and SFDVKD. Trimming took off 2 bases at V and 5 bases at J, with 18 bases between the two ends. The CDR3 sequence is 16 residues long. CDR3 bases: TGTGCCACCAGTGATTCGTACCCCGACCGGGAGCACGAGCAGTACTTC. It codes for CATSDSYPDREHEQYF.

The chain uses TRBV3-1 (or the pseudogene TRBV3-2) and TRBJ1-6; the match to TRBD1 covers 9 bases. Looked up from germline, CDR1 is LGHDT and CDR2 is YNNKEL (reference sequence). Losses at the gene ends were 4 bases for V and 5 bases for J; bases not matched to a gene: 3. The CDR3 is 15 amino acids. The chain's CDR3 is CASSPRTGDNSPLHF. The CDR3 nucleotides read TGTGCCAGCAGCCCGAGGACAGGGGATAATTCACCCCTCCACTTT.

This chain connects TRBV5-1 to TRBJ2-2; 8 bases line up with TRBD1. J gave up 1 base and V 4 bases, and 12 bases lay outside the gene matches. This CDR3 region has 18 residues. CDR1 SGHRS and CDR2 YFSETQ come from the germline V gene. The CDR3 DNA reads as TGCGCCAGCAGCCCGCGGTTCTCAGGGGGCTGGAACACCGGGGAGCTGTTTTTT. This encodes CASSPRFSGGWNTGELFF.

The chain couples TRBV7-8 to TRBJ2-7; 7 bases line up with TRBD1. The V segment lost 1 base and the J segment 2 bases; nucleotides outside the gene matches: 5. This CDR3 spans 15 amino acids. Germline CDR1 reads SGHVS; CDR2 reads FQNEAQ. CDR3 DNA sequence: TGTGCCAGCAGCTTAGAGGGACAGAGACCCTACGAGCAGTACTTC. This encodes CASSLEGQRPYEQYF.

The chain employs TRBV5-1 and TRBJ1-2; unclear D gene. The CDR3 loop spans 13 amino acids. Trimming pared 4 bases from V and 7 bases from J, leaving 14 bases between. Germline V gene lookup returns CDR1 SGHRS and CDR2 YFSETQ. The CDR3 is CASSPLGEVGYTF. The CDR3 DNA reads TGCGCCAGCAGCCCCCTCGGGGAAGTTGGCTACACCTTC.